This T cell receptor beta chain comes out of a study of OX40 agonist ivuxolimab in advanced cancers. For the study at large: Hepatocellular carcinoma, melanoma, renal cell or head and neck cancer occurred in dose-escalation patients.

This CDR3 region has 14 residues. Germline CDR1 is MGHRA and CDR2 is YSYEKL. Trimming took off 3 bases at V and 7 bases at J, with 16 bases between the two ends. This clone was found a few times. This table comes from immunoSEQ multiplex PCR, and its TCRdb copy is limited to in-frame clones, with some not included. The table has around 32,000 clones, about 92% seen once. Sequencing used CD4+ or CD8+ T cells sorted from blood, obtained in a trial of the OX40 agonist ivuxolimab. This clonotype was obtained from an adult with an advanced solid tumor such as melanoma, head and neck, liver or kidney cancer. J is TRBJ2-7 and V is TRBV4-1; D possibly matches TRBD1 or TRBD2 (6 bases each). CDR3 sequence (DNA): TGCGCCAGCAGCCATGCGCCCGGAGGGGGAGAGCAGTACTTC. It yields the protein CASSHAPGGGEQYF.